This T cell receptor beta chain was identified in a study of T cell changes during pregnancy in multiple sclerosis. The repertoire was sequenced with immunoSEQ multiplex PCR; TCRdb's copy has only in-frame clones and lacks some. Here the sample spans about 44,000 clones, approximately 90% being singletons. The CDR3 has 14 residues. Germline V gene lookup returns CDR1 SNHLY and CDR2 FYNNEI. V shed 9 bases and J shed 0 bases, with 12 bases lying between them. The chain joins TRBV2 to TRBJ1-5; no firm D call. Sequences were derived from CD4+ T cells from peripheral blood mononuclear cells, sampled after pregnancy. This TCR came from a female donor with multiple sclerosis, enrolled in a pregnancy study. CDR3 protein: CASNLKNSNQPQHF. In nucleotides, the CDR3 is TGTGCCAGTAACCTAAAAAATAGCAATCAGCCCCAGCATTTT.